This TCR beta chain came from a study of blood T cell repertoires in COVID-19. At the level of the study: The analysed material was cDNA or gDNA that came from T cells, B-cell-depleted T cells, or PBMCs.

In its sample, this clone was seen a few times. Other DNA sequences from this sample encode an identical CDR3 as well. Trimming took 5 bases from V and 1 from J, leaving 8 bases between them. CDR1 and CDR2 (germline): MNHEY, SMNVEV (reference sequence). The CDR3 is 13 amino acids. How the authors handled the data: The authors estimated nucleated cell counts from reference gene primer amplification. Here immunoSEQ multiplex PCR was the method, and the copy in TCRdb shows in-frame clones only, minus some. V, J and clone size were drawn from that table, and D and trimming were deduced from the DNA. The sample includes about 130,000 clones, 80% to 90% seen only once; the top ten take less than 4.5%.

The sequence came from an older woman with acute or convalescent COVID-19. This chain connects TRBV27 to TRBJ1-1; D unresolved. Input material: peripheral blood. In nucleotides, the CDR3 is TGTGCCAGCAGTCACGGGGAGAACACTGAAGCTTTCTTT. This codes for CASSHGENTEAFF.